This is a list of T cell receptor beta chains from one sample in a study of cytomegalovirus exposure and HLA in healthy donors. This table comes from immunoSEQ multiplex PCR, and its TCRdb copy is limited to in-frame clones, with some not included. The sample has 250,000 or so clones; 87% are singletons. The sample taken for sequencing was PBMCs. All receptors come from a man between 18 and 29 years old in good health and CMV-seronegative. The CDR3 runs from the conserved cysteine through the conserved F or W. The D gene is left open where the match is weak. Not all rows give a size; the values are once, few, many and, for expanded clones, a class.

-	TRBJ2-3	-	TRBV2	CASSDHTDTQYF	TGTGCCAGCAGTGATCACACAGATACGCAGTATTTT
-	TRBJ1-5	-	TRBV4-1	CASSQTAAYSNQPQHF	TGCGCCAGCAGCCAAACGGCGGCTTATAGCAATCAGCCCCAGCATTTT
-	TRBJ2-1	-	TRBV2	CASRLSVSNEQFF	TGTGCCAGCAGACTTAGCGTTTCCAATGAGCAGTTCTTC
TRBD1	TRBJ1-2	-	TRBV6-1	CASRDTGGRGYTF	TGTGCCAGCAGAGATACAGGGGGCCGAGGCTACACCTTC
TRBD2	TRBJ2-1	-	TRBV29-1	CSLNSGRSHEQFF	TGCAGCTTAAATAGCGGGAGGTCCCATGAGCAGTTCTTC
TRBD1	TRBJ1-1	-	TRBV29-1	CSVRTGGHTEAFF	TGCAGCGTACGAACAGGGGGGCACACTGAAGCTTTCTTT
-	TRBJ1-1	-	TRBV5-6	CASSLFHRSNTEAFF	TGTGCCAGCAGCTTGTTTCACAGATCCAACACTGAAGCTTTCTTT
-	TRBJ1-1	-	TRBV7-3	CASSLRARGDTEAFF	TGTGCCAGCAGCTTAAGGGCTCGGGGGGACACTGAAGCTTTCTTT
-	TRBJ2-2	once	TRBV6-1	CAIKAISNTGELFF	TGTGCCATCAAAGCTATTTCGAACACCGGGGAGCTGTTTTTT
TRBD1	TRBJ1-4	once	TRBV28	CASSTSGGTNEKLFF	TGTGCCAGCAGTACCTCAGGGGGGACTAATGAAAAACTGTTTTTT
TRBD1	TRBJ1-1	-	TRBV5-1	CASSLGTGDPKAFF	TGCGCCAGCAGCTTGGGGACAGGGGACCCGAAAGCTTTCTTT
TRBD1	TRBJ1-5	-	TRBV6-1	CASSEMGTGNQPQHF	TGTGCCAGCAGTGAAATGGGGACAGGCAATCAGCCCCAGCATTTT